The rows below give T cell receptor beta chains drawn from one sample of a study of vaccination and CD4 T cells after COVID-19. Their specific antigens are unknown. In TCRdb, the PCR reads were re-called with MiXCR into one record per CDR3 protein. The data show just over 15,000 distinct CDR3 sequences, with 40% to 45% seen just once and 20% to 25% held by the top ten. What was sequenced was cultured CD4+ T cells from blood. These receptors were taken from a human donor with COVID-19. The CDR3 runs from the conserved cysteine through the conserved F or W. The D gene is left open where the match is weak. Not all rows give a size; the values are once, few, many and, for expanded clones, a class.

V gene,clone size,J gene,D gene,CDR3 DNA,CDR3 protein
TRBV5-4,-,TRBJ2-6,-,TGTGCCAGCAGCACCGCCCGCCACTCTGGGGCCAACGTCCTGACTTTC,CASSTARHSGANVLTF
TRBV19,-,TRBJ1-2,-,TGTGCCAGTAGGATGGGTCTCACAGCACCCAACTATGGCTACACCTTC,CASRMGLTAPNYGYTF
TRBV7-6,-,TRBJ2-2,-,TGTGCCAGCAGCTTAGTGTCCCCTGGCCCTTTAGTCTTCGGGGAGCTGTTTTTT,CASSLVSPGPLVFGELFF
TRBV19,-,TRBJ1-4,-,TGTGCCAGTAGTATTACGGGGGGCAATGAAAAACTGTTTTTT,CASSITGGNEKLFF
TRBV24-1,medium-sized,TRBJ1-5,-,TGTGCCACCAGCTCGGACAGCAATCAGCCCCAGCATTTT,CATSSDSNQPQHF
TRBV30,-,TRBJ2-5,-,TGTGCCTGGAGTGATGGGGCCCTGGAGACCCAGTACTTC,CAWSDGALETQYF
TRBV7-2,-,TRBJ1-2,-,TGTGCCAGCAGCTTAGGGGGACAATATGGCTACACCTTC,CASSLGGQYGYTF
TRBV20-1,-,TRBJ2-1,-,TGCAGTGCCGTGGGACGGAGCTGGGGTGAGCAGTTCTTC,CSAVGRSWGEQFF
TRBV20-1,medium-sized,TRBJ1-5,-,TGCAGTGCTAGGGGCAGGGACAATCAGCCCCAGCATTTT,CSARGRDNQPQHF
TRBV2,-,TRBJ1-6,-,TGTGCCAGCAGTGAATCTCCAGGGAATAATTCACCCCTCCACTTT,CASSESPGNNSPLHF
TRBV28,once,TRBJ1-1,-,TGTGCCAGCAGGCTACAGGGAGCGACTGAAGCTTTCTTT,CASRLQGATEAFF
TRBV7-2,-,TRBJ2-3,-,TGTGCCAGCAGCTTAGTACCAGATACGCAGTATTTT,CASSLVPDTQYF
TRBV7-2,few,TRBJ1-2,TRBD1,TGTGCCAGCAGCTCCGACAGGGGGCGGGGAGCGGGCTACACCTTC,CASSSDRGRGAGYTF
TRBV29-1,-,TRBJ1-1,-,TGCAGCGTTGAGAGAACAGGAGTGAACACTGAAGCTTTCTTT,CSVERTGVNTEAFF
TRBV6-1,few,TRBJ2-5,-,TGTGCCAGCCAAACTCGAGAGACCCAGTACTTC,CASQTRETQYF
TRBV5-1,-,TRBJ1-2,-,TGCGCCAGCAGCCAAACGGCAGGGGCGGATGGCTACACCTTC,CASSQTAGADGYTF